What follows are 13 T cell receptor beta chains derived from one specimen sequenced in a study of identical twins. TCRdb fed the 5' RACE reads into MiXCR, producing one record per CDR3 protein. The sample has a few hundred thousand distinct CDR3 sequences; around a tenth are singletons. The sample was also reused in another study, on yellow fever vaccine responses in identical twins.

Material for sequencing was PBMCs. These receptors originate from a woman aged 18-29 years in good health.

This clonotype was counted a few times. CDR3 sequence (DNA): TGTGCCTGTATACTAGCGGGGGGGAACAATGAGCAGTTCTTC. This codes for CACILAGGNNEQFF. The chain links TRBV30 to TRBJ2-1; 13 bases line up with TRBD2. Trimming took 6 bases from V and 5 from J; bases not matched to a gene: 4. This CDR3 has 14 residues. Germline loops: CDR1 GTSNPN, CDR2 SVGIG (reference sequence).

CDR3 sequence reads: CASSFGEYEQYF. In nucleotides, the CDR3 is TGCGCCAGCAGCTTCGGAGAATACGAGCAGTACTTC. This chain connects TRBV5-1 to TRBJ2-7; unclear D gene. The V gene lost 2 bases and the J gene lost 4 bases, with 7 bases spanning the gap. Germline V gene sequence: CDR1 SGHRS, CDR2 YFSETQ. The CDR3 is 12 amino acids. The whole variable domain, remainder taken from reference TRBV5-1 and TRBJ2-7, is KAGVTQTPRYLIKTRGQQVTLSCSPISGHRSVSWYQQTPGQGLQFLFEYFSETQRNKGNFPGRFSGRQFSNSRSEMNVSTLELGDSALYLCASSFGEYEQYFGPGTRLTVT.

This clonotype was recorded a few times. The chain links TRBV5-4 to TRBJ2-5; TRBD2 aligns across 14 bases. This CDR3 region has 15 residues. V lost 3 bases, J lost 6 bases, and 4 bases stayed unmatched. Per germline, CDR1 SGHNT and CDR2 YYREEE (reference sequence). The CDR3 region is CASSSGLAGGKTQYF. The CDR3 coding sequence is TGTGCCAGCAGCTCAGGACTAGCGGGGGGAAAGACCCAGTACTTC.

Ten or more counts support this clonotype. The CDR3 region has the DNA TGCGCCAGCAGCTTGGCAGGAATACCAGATGAAGCTTTCTTT. It translates to CASSLAGIPDEAFF. The genes are TRBV5-1 and TRBJ1-1; D unresolved. CDR1 is SGHRS and CDR2 is YFSETQ in the germline V gene. The V end was cut by 0 bases, the J end by 7 bases, with 13 bases between. This CDR3 is built from 14 residues.

V is TRBV7-2 and J is TRBJ2-3; D is unclear. Germline V gives CDR1 SGHTA, CDR2 FQGNSA. The V and J ends lost 6 bases and 6 bases respectively, with 7 bases between them. This CDR3 contains 11 residues. CDR3 residues: CASSQHDTQYF. The CDR3 bases are TGTGCCAGCAGTCAGCACGATACGCAGTATTTT.

In its sample, this clonotype was seen many times. The rearrangement joins TRBV11-3 to TRBJ2-2; D not certain. This CDR3 has 15 amino acids. V lost 3 bases and J lost 5, with 13 bases in between. CDR1 is SGHNT and CDR2 is YENEEA in the germline V gene. The CDR3 region is CASSLKGVETGELFF. CDR3 sequence (DNA): TGTGCCAGCAGCTTGAAGGGTGTAGAGACCGGGGAGCTGTTTTTT.

The chain recombines TRBV12-3 or TRBV12-4 with TRBJ2-5, with 8 bases that match TRBD2. CDR3 length equals 17 residues. V was clipped by 6 bases and J by 5 bases; unmatched bases: 17. CDR3 sequence (DNA): TGTGCCAGCAGAGCCAGCGGGGGAGACGTCCCGTGGGAGACCCAGTACTTC. Residues: CASRASGGDVPWETQYF.

This clonotype was seen at least ten times. The V and J genes are TRBV4-2 and TRBJ2-1, with 9 bases that match TRBD2. With 4 bases clipped from V and 0 bases from J, the junction kept 4 bases outside the gene matches. The germline gives CDR1 LGHNA, CDR2 YNFKEQ. CDR3 length equals 16 residues. The CDR3 spells CASSPSSGVSYNEQFF. DNA of the CDR3: TGTGCCAGCAGCCCATCTAGCGGGGTCTCCTACAATGAGCAGTTCTTC.

The chain links TRBV12-3 or TRBV12-4 to TRBJ2-6; no reliable D call. V shed 6 bases and J shed 4 bases, with 13 bases lying between them. This CDR3 is built from 15 residues. The CDR3 coding sequence is TGTGCCAGCAGCCTCAATACTGGGGGGGCCAACGTCCTGACTTTC. Its protein is CASSLNTGGANVLTF.

Many counts were recorded for this clonotype. The J gene is TRBJ2-7, the V gene TRBV7-2, with no clear D. Germline CDR1 reads SGHTA; CDR2 reads FQGNSA. V gave up 1 base and J gave up 2 bases, with 9 bases separating them. The CDR3 spans 14 residues. The CDR3 coding sequence is TGTGCCAGCAGCTTAGATTTCTGGGCCTACGAGCAGTACTTC. It translates to CASSLDFWAYEQYF.

This clonotype appeared a few times. The rearrangement uses TRBV18 and TRBJ2-5, with TRBD2 matching 9 bases. The trim removed 2 bases at V and 5 bases at J, leaving 9 bases unmatched. The CDR3 consists of 16 residues. From germline, CDR1 is KGHSH and CDR2 LQKENI. CDR3 coding DNA: TGTGCCAGCTCACCAGGCGCAGCGGGGGGCATGGAGACCCAGTACTTC. Translating it yields CASSPGAAGGMETQYF.

There are many counts of this clonotype. The V and J genes are TRBV5-5 and TRBJ2-1, with D perhaps TRBD1 or TRBD2 (5 bases each). The CDR3 runs 16 residues. The V and J ends lost 2 bases and 9 bases respectively, with 21 bases between them. Germline V gene data show CDR1 as SGHKS and CDR2 as YYEKEE (reference sequence). CDR3 residues: CASSLKSGTDVGEQFF. The CDR3 DNA reads as TGTGCCAGCAGCTTAAAGTCCGGGACGGACGTCGGTGAGCAGTTCTTC.

This clonotype has only a few counts. The V call is TRBV5-6, the J call TRBJ2-5, with a possible D match to TRBD2 (6 bases). Trimming shortened V by 2 bases and J by 5 bases, and 13 bases separated the two germline ends. Germline values: CDR1 SGHDT, CDR2 YYEEEE. The CDR3 runs to 14 residues. DNA of the CDR3: TGTGCCAGCAGCTTATTAGCGGCCTATGAGACCCAGTACTTC. Protein: CASSLLAAYETQYF.